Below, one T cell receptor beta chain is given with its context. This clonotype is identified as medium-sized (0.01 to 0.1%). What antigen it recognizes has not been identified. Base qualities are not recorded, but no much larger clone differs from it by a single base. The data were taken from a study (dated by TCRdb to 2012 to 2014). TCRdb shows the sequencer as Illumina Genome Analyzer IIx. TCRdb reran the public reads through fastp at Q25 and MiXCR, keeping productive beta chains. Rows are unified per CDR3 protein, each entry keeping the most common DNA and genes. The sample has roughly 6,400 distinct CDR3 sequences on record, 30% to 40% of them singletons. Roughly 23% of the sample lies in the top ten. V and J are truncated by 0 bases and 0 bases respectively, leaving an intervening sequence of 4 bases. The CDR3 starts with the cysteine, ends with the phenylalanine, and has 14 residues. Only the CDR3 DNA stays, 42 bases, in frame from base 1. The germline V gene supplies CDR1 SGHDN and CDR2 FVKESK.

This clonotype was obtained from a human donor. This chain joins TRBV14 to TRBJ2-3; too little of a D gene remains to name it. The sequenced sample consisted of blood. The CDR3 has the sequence CASSQEHSTDTQYF. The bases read TGTGCCAGCAGCCAAGAACATAGCACAGATACGCAGTATTTT.